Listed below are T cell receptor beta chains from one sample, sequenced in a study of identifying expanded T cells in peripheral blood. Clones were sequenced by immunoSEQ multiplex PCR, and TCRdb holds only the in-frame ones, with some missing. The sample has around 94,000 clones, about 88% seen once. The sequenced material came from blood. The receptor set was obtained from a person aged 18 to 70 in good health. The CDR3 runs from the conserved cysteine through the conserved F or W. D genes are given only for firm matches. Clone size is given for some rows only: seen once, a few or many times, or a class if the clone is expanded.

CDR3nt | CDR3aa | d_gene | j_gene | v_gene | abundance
TGCGCCAGCAGCTTCCTAGCGGGGGGGCTACCCACAGATACGCAGTATTTT | CASSFLAGGLPTDTQYF | TRBD2 | TRBJ2-3 | TRBV4-1 | NA
TGTGCCAGCAGCCAGAGAGGCACAGGGGGCGGTGGAGCTTTCTTT | CASSQRGTGGGGAFF | TRBD1 | TRBJ1-1 | TRBV6-5 | NA
TGTGCCAGCAGCGTAGCGGCTAGCGGGGGACTCCAAGAGACCCAGTACTTC | CASSVAASGGLQETQYF | TRBD2 | TRBJ2-5 | TRBV9 | NA
TGTGCCAGCAGTAAAACAGGGGCCAGGGAGACCCAGTACTTC | CASSKTGARETQYF | TRBD1 | TRBJ2-5 | TRBV6-5 | NA
TGTGCCAGTAGTATCACCGCACCCCGGGGGGCGAGTGGCTACACCTTC | CASSITAPRGASGYTF | NA | TRBJ1-2 | TRBV19 | few
TGTGCCAGCAGTGGGACTGAGTACAATGAGCAGTTCTTC | CASSGTEYNEQFF | NA | TRBJ2-1 | TRBV6-1 | NA
TGTGCCAGCAGCTTAGCGGGTGGGCCCAGCTCCTACGAGCAGTACTTC | CASSLAGGPSSYEQYF | NA | TRBJ2-7 | TRBV7-2 | NA
TGTGCCAGCAAACCTGACGGGAACACTGAAGCTTTCTTT | CASKPDGNTEAFF | NA | TRBJ1-1 | TRBV7-9 | once
TGTGCCAGCAGCGGACGACAGGGAGACACTGAAGCTTTCTTT | CASSGRQGDTEAFF | TRBD1 | TRBJ1-1 | TRBV9 | NA
TGTGCCAGCAGCTTACAGCTGAATAATTCACCCCTCCACTTT | CASSLQLNNSPLHF | NA | TRBJ1-6 | TRBV7-8 | NA
TGTGCCAGCAGCATGGGACACCCGAACACTGAAGCTTTCTTT | CASSMGHPNTEAFF | NA | TRBJ1-1 | TRBV7-9 | NA
TGCGCCAGCAGCCAAGAAAGGGCTAGCGGGAGGCCTCACTTC | CASSQERASGRPHF | TRBD2 | TRBJ2-4 | TRBV4-1 | NA
TGTGCCATCAGTGACCCAGGCAGCGTTGAAGCTTTCTTT | CAISDPGSVEAFF | NA | TRBJ1-1 | TRBV10-3 | NA
TGTGCCACCAGCAGAGATATCCACCGGACAGGGGCGAACACCGGGGAGCTGTTTTTT | CATSRDIHRTGANTGELFF | TRBD1 | TRBJ2-2 | TRBV15 | NA
TGTGCCAGCAGCCGAGAAGGGGAGGACACTGAAGCTTTCTTT | CASSREGEDTEAFF | NA | TRBJ1-1 | TRBV9 | NA
TGTGCCAGCAGGGGCCCGACAGGGGACCCCTACGAGCAGTACTTC | CASRGPTGDPYEQYF | TRBD1 | TRBJ2-7 | TRBV6-1 | NA
TGTGCCAGCTCACCACCAACCAGCTACAATGAGCAGTTCTTC | CASSPPTSYNEQFF | NA | TRBJ2-1 | TRBV18 | once
TGTGCCAGCAGTTACTCGGGGGCAGGGAAAGCTTTCTTT | CASSYSGAGKAFF | NA | TRBJ1-1 | TRBV6-6 | NA
TGTGCCAGCAGCTTGGGCGGGACCGCACTCTCCTACGAGCAGTACTTC | CASSLGGTALSYEQYF | NA | TRBJ2-7 | TRBV5-6 | NA
TGTGCCAGCAGCCTACTTAGCGGGAATGAGCAGTTCTTC | CASSLLSGNEQFF | TRBD2 | TRBJ2-1 | TRBV7-6 | NA
TGTGCCAGCAGCTTATCTGGCGGAGGGATAGGCGAGACCCAGTACTTC | CASSLSGGGIGETQYF | NA | TRBJ2-5 | TRBV7-6 | NA
TGTGCCAGCTCACCACTGACAGCTAATGAAAAACTGTTTTTT | CASSPLTANEKLFF | NA | TRBJ1-4 | TRBV18 | NA
TGTGCCAGCAGCTATTACTCTAACACCGGGGAGCTGTTTTTT | CASSYYSNTGELFF | NA | TRBJ2-2 | TRBV7-3 | NA
TGTGCCAGCAGGGACACAGGGCTCGCCGGGGAGCTGTTTTTT | CASRDTGLAGELFF | NA | TRBJ2-2 | TRBV6-6 | NA
TGTGCCAGCAGCTTAGCTCGGACAGGCGCACGGACCCAGTACTTC | CASSLARTGARTQYF | TRBD1 | TRBJ2-5 | TRBV7-2 | NA
TGCAGCGTAGTCGGCTACGAGCAGTACTTC | CSVVGYEQYF | NA | TRBJ2-7 | TRBV29-1 | NA
TGTGCCAGCAGCTTAGAGTCGGGGGGCTATGGCTACACCTTC | CASSLESGGYGYTF | NA | TRBJ1-2 | TRBV7-9 | NA
TGTGCCAGCAGTGAAGCGTTGAGCACAGATACGCAGTATTTT | CASSEALSTDTQYF | NA | TRBJ2-3 | TRBV6-1 | NA
TGTGCCATCAGTGATGTGGAACAGGGGGGCGACGAGCAGTACTTC | CAISDVEQGGDEQYF | TRBD1 | TRBJ2-7 | TRBV10-3 | NA
TGTGCCAGCCGCGACAACTCTGGGGCCAACGTCCTGACTTTC | CASRDNSGANVLTF | NA | TRBJ2-6 | TRBV6-5 | NA
TGTGCCAGCAGCTCTCGTGTTTCCACTGAAGCTTTCTTT | CASSSRVSTEAFF | NA | TRBJ1-1 | TRBV11-3 | NA
TGTGCCAGCAGCTTCGGGGGGGGACCCTACAATGAGCAGTTCTTC | CASSFGGGPYNEQFF | TRBD2 | TRBJ2-1 | TRBV7-9 | NA
TGTGCCAGCAGAGGACGCCCTTTAACCTACGAGCAGTACTTC | CASRGRPLTYEQYF | NA | TRBJ2-7 | TRBV11-2 | NA
TGTGCCAGCAGCTTGACTCTAGAAGGACTAGCGGCCTCCAATGAGCAGTTCTTC | CASSLTLEGLAASNEQFF | TRBD2 | TRBJ2-1 | TRBV7-8 | NA
TGTGCCAGTAGTATGGTGGGACCGATGAATTATGGCTACACCTTC | CASSMVGPMNYGYTF | NA | TRBJ1-2 | TRBV19 | NA
TGTGCCAGCAGCTCAGGACAGGGTTATAATTCACCCCTCCACTTT | CASSSGQGYNSPLHF | TRBD1 | TRBJ1-6 | TRBV7-2 | few
TGTGCCAGCAGTTACTCCGTCAGGGTAGAGGATGGCTACACCTTC | CASSYSVRVEDGYTF | NA | TRBJ1-2 | TRBV6-5 | NA
TGCGCCAGCAGCCAAGAAACCTCAAACTATGGCTACACCTTC | CASSQETSNYGYTF | NA | TRBJ1-2 | TRBV4-3 | NA
TGCAGCGTAAAGGGACTCCCGAGCGAGACCCAGTACTTC | CSVKGLPSETQYF | NA | TRBJ2-5 | TRBV29-1 | once
TGTGCCAGCAGTGAACAGCGCAGCGGGTCCAGCTATGGCTACACCTTC | CASSEQRSGSSYGYTF | NA | TRBJ1-2 | TRBV2 | NA
TGTGCCATCAGTGAGGACAGTTTCGGTCAGCCCCAGCATTTT | CAISEDSFGQPQHF | NA | TRBJ1-5 | TRBV10-3 | NA